This T cell receptor beta chain was retrieved from a study of cytomegalovirus exposure and HLA in healthy donors. Broader study findings: Associated with cytomegalovirus, according to the listing, were 150 to 200 TCR beta chains. The classifier, whose performance was assessed in both the original and validation cohorts, reportedly diagnosed cytomegalovirus status with high specificity and sensitivity.

The PCR was carried out with 60 Vbeta primers and 13 Jbeta primers. Profiling relied on immunoSEQ multiplex PCR, and the TCRdb table lists in-frame clones only, not all of them. This table has approximately 170,000 clones, more than 70% appearing once. A few counts support this clone. The antigen is undetermined. Trimming cost V 5 bases and J 3 bases, with 13 bases left between them. The CDR3 has 15 residues. Germline-derived CDR1 and CDR2 are MNHNY and SVGAGI (reference sequence). The sequence derives from a man younger than 40 in good health and CMV-seropositive. The gene calls are TRBV6-6 and TRBJ1-4; TRBD1 is a possible D gene (6 bases). The sequenced sample was PBMCs. DNA for the CDR3: TGTGCCAGCAGTGCCAGTTCAGGGGCTAATGAAAAACTGTTTTTT. This translates into CASSASSGANEKLFF.